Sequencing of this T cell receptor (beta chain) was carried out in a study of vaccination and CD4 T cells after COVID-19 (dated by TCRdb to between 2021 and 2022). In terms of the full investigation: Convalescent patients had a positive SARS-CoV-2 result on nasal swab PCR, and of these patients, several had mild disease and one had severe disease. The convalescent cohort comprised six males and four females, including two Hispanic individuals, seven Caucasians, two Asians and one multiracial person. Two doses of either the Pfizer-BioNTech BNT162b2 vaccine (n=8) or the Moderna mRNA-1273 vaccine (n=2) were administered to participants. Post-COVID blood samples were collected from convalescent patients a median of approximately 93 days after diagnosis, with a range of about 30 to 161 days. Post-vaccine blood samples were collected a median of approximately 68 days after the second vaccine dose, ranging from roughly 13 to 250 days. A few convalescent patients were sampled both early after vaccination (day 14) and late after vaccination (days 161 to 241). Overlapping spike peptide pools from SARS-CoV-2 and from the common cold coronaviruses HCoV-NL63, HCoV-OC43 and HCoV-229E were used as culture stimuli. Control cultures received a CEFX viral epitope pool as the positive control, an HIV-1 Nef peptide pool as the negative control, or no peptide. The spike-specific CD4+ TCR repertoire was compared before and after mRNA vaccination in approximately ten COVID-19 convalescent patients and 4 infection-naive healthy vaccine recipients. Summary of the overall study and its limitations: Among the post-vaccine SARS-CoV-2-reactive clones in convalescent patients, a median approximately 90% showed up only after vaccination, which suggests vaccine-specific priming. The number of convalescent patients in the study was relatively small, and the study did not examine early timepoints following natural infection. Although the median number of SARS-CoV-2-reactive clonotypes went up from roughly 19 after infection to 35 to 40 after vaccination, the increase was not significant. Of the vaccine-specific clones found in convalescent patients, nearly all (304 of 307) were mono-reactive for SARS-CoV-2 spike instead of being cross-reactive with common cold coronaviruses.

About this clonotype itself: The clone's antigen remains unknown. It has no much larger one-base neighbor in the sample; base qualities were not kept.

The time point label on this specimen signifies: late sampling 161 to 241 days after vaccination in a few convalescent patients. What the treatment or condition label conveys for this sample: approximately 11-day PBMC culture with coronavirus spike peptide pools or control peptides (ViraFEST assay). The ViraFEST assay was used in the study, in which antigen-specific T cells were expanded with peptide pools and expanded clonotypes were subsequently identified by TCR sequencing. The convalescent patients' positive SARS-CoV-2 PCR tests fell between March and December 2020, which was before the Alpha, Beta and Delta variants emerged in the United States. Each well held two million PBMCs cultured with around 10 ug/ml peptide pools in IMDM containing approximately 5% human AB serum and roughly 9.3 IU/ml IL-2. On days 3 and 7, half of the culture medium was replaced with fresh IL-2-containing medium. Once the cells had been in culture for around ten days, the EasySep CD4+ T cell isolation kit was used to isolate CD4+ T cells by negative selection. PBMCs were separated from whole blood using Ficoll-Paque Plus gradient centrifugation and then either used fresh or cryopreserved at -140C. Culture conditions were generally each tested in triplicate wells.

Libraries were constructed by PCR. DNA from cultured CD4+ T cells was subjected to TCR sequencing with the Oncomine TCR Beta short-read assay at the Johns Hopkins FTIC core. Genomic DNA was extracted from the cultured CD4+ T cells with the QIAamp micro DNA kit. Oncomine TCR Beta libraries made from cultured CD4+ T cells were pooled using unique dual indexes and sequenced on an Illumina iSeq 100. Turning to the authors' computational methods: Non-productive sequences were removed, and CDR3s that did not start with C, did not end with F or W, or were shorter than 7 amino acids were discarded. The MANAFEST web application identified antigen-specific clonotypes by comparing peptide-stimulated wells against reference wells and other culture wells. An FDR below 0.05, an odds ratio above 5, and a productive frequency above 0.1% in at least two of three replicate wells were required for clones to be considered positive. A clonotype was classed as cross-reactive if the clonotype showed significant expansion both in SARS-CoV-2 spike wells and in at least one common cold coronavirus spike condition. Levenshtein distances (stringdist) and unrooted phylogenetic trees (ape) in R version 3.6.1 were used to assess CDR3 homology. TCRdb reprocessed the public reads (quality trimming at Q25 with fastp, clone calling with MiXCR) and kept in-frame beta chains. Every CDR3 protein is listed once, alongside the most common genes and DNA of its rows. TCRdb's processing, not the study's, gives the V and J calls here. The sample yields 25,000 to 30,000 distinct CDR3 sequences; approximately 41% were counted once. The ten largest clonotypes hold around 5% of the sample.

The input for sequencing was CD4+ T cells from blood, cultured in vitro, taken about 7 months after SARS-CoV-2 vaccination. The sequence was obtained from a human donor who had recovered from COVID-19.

The DNA is as follows: TGTGCCAGCAGCAACGGACAGACCTACGAGCAGTACTTC. The encoded protein is CASSNGQTYEQYF. Rearrangement joined TRBV6-2 or TRBV6-3 to TRBJ2-7; the D gene is perhaps TRBD1, from 6 matching bases. The germline V gene yields MNHEY for CDR1 and SVGEGT for CDR2. The germline ends are 11 bases apart after V is trimmed by 6 bases and J by 2 bases. The CDR3 runs 13 amino acids, cysteine and phenylalanine included. This entry keeps only the CDR3 DNA: 39 bases, framed from base 1.